These T cell receptor beta chains were read from a single sample in a study of blood T cell repertoires in COVID-19. Data came from immunoSEQ multiplex PCR; TCRdb stores just in-frame clones and leaves some out. The sample shows around 150,000 clones, less than 85% of them seen only once. Sequencing was done on a sample of peripheral blood. The receptors come from a woman aged 40 to 50 with COVID-19, enrolled during active disease. CDR3s include the opening cysteine and the closing phenylalanine or tryptophan. D genes are given only for firm matches. Only some rows state a clone size, as once, few, many or a class for expanded clones.

J gene,V gene,D gene,clone size,CDR3 protein,CDR3 DNA
TRBJ2-1,TRBV24-1,.,.,CATSFQGFEFF,TGTGCCACCAGTTTTCAGGGATTTGAGTTCTTC
TRBJ2-1,TRBV6-6,.,.,CASETGRIVKTNEQFF,TGTGCCAGCGAAACGGGTAGGATTGTGAAGACCAATGAGCAGTTCTTC
TRBJ1-1,TRBV5-1,TRBD1,.,CASSPTGVTEAFF,TGCGCCAGCAGCCCAACAGGGGTTACTGAAGCTTTCTTT
TRBJ2-7,TRBV28,.,.,CASSYPQGYYEQYF,TGTGCCAGCAGTTATCCACAGGGTTACTACGAGCAGTACTTC
TRBJ1-3,TRBV11-2,TRBD1,.,CASSERTGFSSGNTIYF,TGTGCCAGCAGCGAACGGACAGGGTTTAGCTCTGGAAACACCATATATTTT
TRBJ1-1,TRBV6-4,TRBD1,few,CASRPKGALIFCTEAFF,TGTGCCAGCAGACCGAAGGGGGCGCTCATTTTTTGTACTGAAGCTTTCTTT
TRBJ2-7,TRBV12-3/TRBV12-4,.,.,CASSFGETYEQYF,TGTGCCAGCAGTTTTGGTGAAACTTACGAGCAGTACTTC
TRBJ1-3,TRBV6-5,.,.,CASSYSQNSGNTIYF,TGTGCCAGCAGTTACAGTCAGAACTCTGGAAACACCATATATTTT
TRBJ2-3,TRBV27,TRBD1,.,CASKGARFGTDTQYF,TGTGCCAGCAAGGGGGCTCGTTTCGGCACAGATACGCAGTATTTT
TRBJ1-5,TRBV18,TRBD1,few,CASSPLGQGGNQPQHF,TGTGCCAGCTCACCACTCGGACAGGGCGGCAATCAGCCCCAGCATTTT
TRBJ2-2,TRBV30,.,.,CAWSGTGNTGELFF,TGTGCCTGGAGTGGAACAGGGAACACCGGGGAGCTGTTTTTT
TRBJ1-3,TRBV30,.,.,CAWSPVGHYSGNTIYF,TGTGCCTGGAGTCCCGTTGGACACTACTCTGGAAACACCATATATTTT
TRBJ1-1,TRBV15,.,.,CATSIGETEAFF,TGTGCCACCAGCATCGGGGAAACTGAAGCTTTCTTT
TRBJ1-2,TRBV2,.,.,CASSATDYGYTF,TGTGCCAGCAGTGCCACTGACTATGGCTACACCTTC
TRBJ2-1,TRBV7-9,.,.,CASSLVPGYNEQFF,TGTGCCAGCAGCTTAGTCCCGGGTTACAATGAGCAGTTCTTC
TRBJ2-1,TRBV27,TRBD2,.,CASSPGGASGVYNEQFF,TGTGCCAGCAGTCCTGGGGGGGCTAGCGGGGTCTACAATGAGCAGTTCTTC
TRBJ2-6,TRBV20-1,.,.,CSASGSGQTSGANVLTF,TGCAGTGCTAGTGGGTCAGGGCAGACTTCTGGGGCCAACGTCCTGACTTTC
TRBJ2-3,TRBV12-3/TRBV12-4,TRBD1,.,CASSDRGQDTQYF,TGTGCCAGCAGTGACAGGGGTCAGGATACGCAGTATTTT
TRBJ2-1,TRBV10-3,.,.,CAIRGGSGGGNEQFF,TGTGCCATCAGGGGAGGATCAGGTGGCGGCAATGAGCAGTTCTTC
TRBJ1-1,TRBV11-1,.,.,CASSSDRSRGEAFF,TGTGCCAGCAGCTCCGACAGGTCTCGAGGTGAAGCTTTCTTT
TRBJ2-7,TRBV19,TRBD2,.,CASSLSSGSYEQYF,TGTGCCAGTAGTTTGTCTAGCGGCTCCTACGAGCAGTACTTC
TRBJ1-1,TRBV6-6,.,.,CASIRRGSEGATEAFF,TGTGCCAGCATCCGGAGAGGGTCGGAGGGAGCCACTGAAGCTTTCTTT
TRBJ2-7,TRBV7-6,TRBD1,.,CASSPGTGMRYEQYF,TGTGCCAGCAGCCCAGGGACAGGGATGAGGTACGAGCAGTACTTC
TRBJ2-3,TRBV7-6,.,.,CASSLGASSSRRDTQYF,TGTGCCAGCAGCTTAGGGGCTAGCAGCAGTCGTAGGGATACGCAGTATTTT
TRBJ2-1,TRBV15,TRBD1,many,CATSGRDRPLSYNEQFF,TGTGCCACCAGCGGTAGGGACAGGCCCCTTTCCTACAATGAGCAGTTCTTC
TRBJ2-3,TRBV27,TRBD2,.,CASSPDGASGGGDTQYF,TGTGCCAGCAGTCCCGATGGGGCTAGCGGTGGCGGGGATACGCAGTATTTT
TRBJ2-7,TRBV3-1/TRBV3-2,.,.,CASSQGRREQYF,TGTGCCAGCAGCCAAGGGCGGAGAGAGCAGTACTTC
TRBJ2-1,TRBV6-4,TRBD2,.,CASSEAGGRGEQFF,TGTGCCAGCAGTGAAGCGGGGGGGCGTGGTGAGCAGTTCTTC
TRBJ2-3,TRBV9,.,.,CASSVGESTDTQYF,TGTGCCAGCAGCGTAGGTGAGAGCACAGATACGCAGTATTTT
TRBJ2-3,TRBV29-1,.,.,CSVDSGNPDTQYF,TGCAGCGTTGACTCAGGGAACCCCGATACGCAGTATTTT
TRBJ2-5,TRBV11-2,.,.,CASSPETGWETQYF,TGTGCCAGCAGCCCCGAAACGGGGTGGGAGACCCAGTACTTC
TRBJ1-1,TRBV19,.,.,CASRESRGRSTEAFF,TGTGCCAGTAGAGAGAGTCGGGGGAGGTCCACTGAAGCTTTCTTT
TRBJ1-6,TRBV6-7,.,.,CASSSFGQTEIDNSPLHF,TGTGCCAGCAGCTCTTTCGGACAGACCGAGATAGATAATTCACCCCTCCACTTT
TRBJ2-7,TRBV29-1,TRBD1,.,CSVQQGAYEQYF,TGCAGCGTTCAGCAGGGGGCCTACGAGCAGTACTTC
TRBJ2-7,TRBV6-6,TRBD2,.,CASAPFSGSSYEQYF,TGTGCCAGCGCCCCCTTTAGCGGGAGCTCCTACGAGCAGTACTTC
TRBJ2-2,TRBV5-1,.,.,CASSFGPAEHTGELFF,TGCGCCAGCAGCTTCGGCCCCGCGGAACACACCGGGGAGCTGTTTTTT
TRBJ2-3,TRBV7-8,TRBD1,.,CASSDRQGVTDTQYF,TGTGCCAGCAGCGATAGACAGGGCGTTACAGATACGCAGTATTTT
TRBJ2-1,TRBV5-4,.,.,CASSSRRGPFYNEQFF,TGTGCCAGCAGCTCTCGCAGGGGCCCTTTTTACAATGAGCAGTTCTTC